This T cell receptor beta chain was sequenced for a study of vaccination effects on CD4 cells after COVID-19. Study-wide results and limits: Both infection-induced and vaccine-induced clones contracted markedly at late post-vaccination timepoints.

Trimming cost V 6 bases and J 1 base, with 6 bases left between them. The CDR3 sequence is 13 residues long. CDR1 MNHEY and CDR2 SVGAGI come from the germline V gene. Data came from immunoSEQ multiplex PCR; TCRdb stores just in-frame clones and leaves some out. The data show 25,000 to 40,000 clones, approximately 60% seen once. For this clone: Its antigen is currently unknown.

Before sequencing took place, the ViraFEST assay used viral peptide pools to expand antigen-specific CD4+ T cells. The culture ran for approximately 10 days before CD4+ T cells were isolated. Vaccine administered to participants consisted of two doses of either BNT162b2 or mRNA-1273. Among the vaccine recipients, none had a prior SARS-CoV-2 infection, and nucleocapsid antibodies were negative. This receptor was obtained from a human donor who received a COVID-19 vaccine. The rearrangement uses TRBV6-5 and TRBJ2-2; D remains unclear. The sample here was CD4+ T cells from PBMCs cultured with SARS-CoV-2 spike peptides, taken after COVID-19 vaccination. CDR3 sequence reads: CASSRQNTGELFF. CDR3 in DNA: TGTGCCAGCAGCCGACAGAACACCGGGGAGCTGTTTTTT.